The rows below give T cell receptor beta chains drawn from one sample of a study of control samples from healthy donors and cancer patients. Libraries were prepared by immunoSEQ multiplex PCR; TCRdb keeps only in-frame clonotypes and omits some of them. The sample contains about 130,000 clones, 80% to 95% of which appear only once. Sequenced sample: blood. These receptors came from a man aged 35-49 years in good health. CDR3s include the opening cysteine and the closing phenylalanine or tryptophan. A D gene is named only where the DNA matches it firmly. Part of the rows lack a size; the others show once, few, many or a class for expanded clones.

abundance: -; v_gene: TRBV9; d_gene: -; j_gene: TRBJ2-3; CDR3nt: TGTGCCAGCAGCGAGGGGTTGAGCGGCCCCACAGATACGCAGTATTTT; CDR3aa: CASSEGLSGPTDTQYF
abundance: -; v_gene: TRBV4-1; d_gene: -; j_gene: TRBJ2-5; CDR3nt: TGCGCCAGCAGCCAAGGGGGGTACCAAGAGACCCAGTACTTC; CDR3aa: CASSQGGYQETQYF
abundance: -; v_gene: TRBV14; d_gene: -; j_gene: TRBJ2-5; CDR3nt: TGTGCCAGCAGCCAACGGGACTGGGGGACCCAGTACTTC; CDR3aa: CASSQRDWGTQYF
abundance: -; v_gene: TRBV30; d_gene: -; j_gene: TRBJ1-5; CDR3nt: TGTGCCTGGAGTGATAGGGCCCCTAATCAGCCCCAGCATTTT; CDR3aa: CAWSDRAPNQPQHF
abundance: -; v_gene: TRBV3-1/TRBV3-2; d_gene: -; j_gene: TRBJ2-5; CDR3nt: TGTGCCAGCAGCCACCCCTCGGGGGCCCAAGAGACCCAGTACTTC; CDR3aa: CASSHPSGAQETQYF
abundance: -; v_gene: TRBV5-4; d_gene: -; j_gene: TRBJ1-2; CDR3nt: TGTGCCAGCAGCCCCGATAGCGGCTATGGCTACACCTTC; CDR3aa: CASSPDSGYGYTF
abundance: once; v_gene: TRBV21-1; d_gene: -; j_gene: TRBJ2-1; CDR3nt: TGTGCCAGAAGACGGGGCACCCATGAGCAGTTCTTC; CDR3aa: CARRRGTHEQFF
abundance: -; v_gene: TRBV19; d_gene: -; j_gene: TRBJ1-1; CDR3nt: TGTGCCAGTAGCCTAGACACGGAAGCTTTCTTT; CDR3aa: CASSLDTEAFF
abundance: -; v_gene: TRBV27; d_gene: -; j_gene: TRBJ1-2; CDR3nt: TGTGCCAGCAGTCCCATCTCCTCATCCAGTGGCTACACCTTC; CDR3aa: CASSPISSSSGYTF
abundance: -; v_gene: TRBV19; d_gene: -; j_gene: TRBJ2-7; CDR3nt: TGTGCCAGTAGTAAACGAACCGGGCTCCGACTCGAGGAGCAGTACTTC; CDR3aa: CASSKRTGLRLEEQYF
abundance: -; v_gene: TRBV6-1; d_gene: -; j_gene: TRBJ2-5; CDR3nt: TGTGCCAGCAGTGAATTTGGGACCGAAGAGACCCAGTACTTC; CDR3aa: CASSEFGTEETQYF
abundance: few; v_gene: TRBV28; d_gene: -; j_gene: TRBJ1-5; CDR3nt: TGTGCCAGCACCCCCACGGGGGCCAGCAATCAGCCCCAGCATTTT; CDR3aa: CASTPTGASNQPQHF
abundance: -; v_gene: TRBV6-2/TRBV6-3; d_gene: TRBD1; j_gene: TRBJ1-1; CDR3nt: TGTGCCAGCAGTTACCGGACAGGCCTCACTGAAGCTTTCTTT; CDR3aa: CASSYRTGLTEAFF
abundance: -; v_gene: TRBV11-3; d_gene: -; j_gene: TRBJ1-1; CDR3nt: TGTGCCAGCAGCTTAGGTGGCAGAGAGAACACTGAAGCTTTCTTT; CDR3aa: CASSLGGRENTEAFF
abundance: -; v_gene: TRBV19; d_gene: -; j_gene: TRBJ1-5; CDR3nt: TGTGCCAGTAGTGCTCGCCCGCAAAGGGGTCAGCCCCAGCATTTT; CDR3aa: CASSARPQRGQPQHF
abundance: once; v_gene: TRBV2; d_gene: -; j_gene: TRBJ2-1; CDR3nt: TGTGCCAGCAGTTGGGTAGGCAACGAGGGGGGAACCTACAATGAGCAGTTCTTC; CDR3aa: CASSWVGNEGGTYNEQFF
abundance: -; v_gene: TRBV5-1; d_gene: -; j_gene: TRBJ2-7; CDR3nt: TGCGCCAGCAGCTTGGGGGGGTTGCGAGAGCAGTACTTC; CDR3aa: CASSLGGLREQYF
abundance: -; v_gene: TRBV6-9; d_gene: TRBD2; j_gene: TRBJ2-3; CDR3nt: TGTGCCAGCAGTTATCTAGCGGGGGAAACAGATACGCAGTATTTT; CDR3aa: CASSYLAGETDTQYF
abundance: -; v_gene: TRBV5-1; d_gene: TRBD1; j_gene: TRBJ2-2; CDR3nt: TGCGCCAGCAGCTTGAGGTCTAGCCGGGACAGTAACACCGGGGAGCTGTTTTTT; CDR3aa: CASSLRSSRDSNTGELFF
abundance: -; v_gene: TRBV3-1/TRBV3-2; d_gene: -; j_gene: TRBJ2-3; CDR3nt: TGTGCCAGCGAACGGGCTGGGGACCAAGATACGCAGTATTTT; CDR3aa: CASERAGDQDTQYF
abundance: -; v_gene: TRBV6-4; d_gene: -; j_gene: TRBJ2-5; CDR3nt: TGTGCCAGCAGTGACCAGGACCCTCTTACAGGTACCGGTGAGACCCAGTACTTC; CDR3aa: CASSDQDPLTGTGETQYF
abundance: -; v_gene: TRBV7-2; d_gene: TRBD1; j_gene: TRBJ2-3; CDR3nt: TGTGCCAGCAGCCGGAGGACAGGGGTGGATACGCAGTATTTT; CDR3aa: CASSRRTGVDTQYF
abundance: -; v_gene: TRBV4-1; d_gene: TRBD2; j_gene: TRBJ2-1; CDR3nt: TGCGCCAGCAGCCAGGAGGGACTAGCTGGAAGGTACAATGAGCAGTTCTTC; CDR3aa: CASSQEGLAGRYNEQFF
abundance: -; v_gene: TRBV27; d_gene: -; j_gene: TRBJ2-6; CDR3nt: TGTGCCAGCAGTTTAAATGGGGCCAACGTCCTGACTTTC; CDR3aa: CASSLNGANVLTF
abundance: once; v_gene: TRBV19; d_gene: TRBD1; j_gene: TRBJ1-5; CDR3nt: TGTGCCAGTAACCGACCGGGACAGGGGGACGATCAGCCCCAGCATTTT; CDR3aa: CASNRPGQGDDQPQHF
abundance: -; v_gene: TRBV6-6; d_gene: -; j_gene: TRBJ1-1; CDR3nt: TGTGCCAGCAGCAGGGGCGTTGGGACTGAAGCTTTCTTT; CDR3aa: CASSRGVGTEAFF
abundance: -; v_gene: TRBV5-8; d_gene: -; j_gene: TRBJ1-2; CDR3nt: TGTGCCAGCAGCTTGGCGAGTACGGAATTTATACGCTATGGCTACACCTTC; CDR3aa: CASSLASTEFIRYGYTF
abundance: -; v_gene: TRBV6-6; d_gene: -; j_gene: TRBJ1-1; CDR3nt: TGTGCCAGCAGTTACGGTCGAGGCAGGGCCAGCTTCGGAGCTTTCTTT; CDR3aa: CASSYGRGRASFGAFF
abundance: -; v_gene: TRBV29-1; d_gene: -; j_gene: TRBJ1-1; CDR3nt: TGCAGCGTTGAAGGTCCGTCAGGCACTGAAGCTTTCTTT; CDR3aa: CSVEGPSGTEAFF
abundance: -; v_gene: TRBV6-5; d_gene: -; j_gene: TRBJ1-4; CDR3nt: TGTGCCAGCAGCCTCTCCTCAACTAATGAAAAACTGTTTTTT; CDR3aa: CASSLSSTNEKLFF
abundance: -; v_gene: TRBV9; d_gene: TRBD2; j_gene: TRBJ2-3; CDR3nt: TGTGCCAGCAGCGTAGGACCCTCCTTGACTAGCGGGGGGAATACAGATACGCAGTATTTT; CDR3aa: CASSVGPSLTSGGNTDTQYF
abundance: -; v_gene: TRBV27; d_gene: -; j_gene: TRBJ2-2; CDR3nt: TGTGCCAGCAGTTTATCGTTAGTAAACACCGGGGAGCTGTTTTTT; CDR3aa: CASSLSLVNTGELFF
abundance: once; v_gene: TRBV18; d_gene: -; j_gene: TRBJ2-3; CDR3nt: TGTGCCAGCTCACCGAGGGTTTCATCAGGCACAGATACGCAGTATTTT; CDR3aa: CASSPRVSSGTDTQYF
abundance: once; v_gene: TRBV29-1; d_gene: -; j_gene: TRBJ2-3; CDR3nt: TGCAGCGTTGGCCTGCCCCTGCGTACGCAGTATTTT; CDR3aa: CSVGLPLRTQYF
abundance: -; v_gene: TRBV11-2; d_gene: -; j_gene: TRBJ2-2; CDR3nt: TGTGCCAGCAGCGGGGGGTGGGGGACGAACACCGGGGAGCTGTTTTTT; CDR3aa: CASSGGWGTNTGELFF
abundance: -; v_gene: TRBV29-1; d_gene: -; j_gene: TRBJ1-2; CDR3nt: TGCAGCGTTGAGAGGGGCTATGGCTACACCTTC; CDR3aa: CSVERGYGYTF
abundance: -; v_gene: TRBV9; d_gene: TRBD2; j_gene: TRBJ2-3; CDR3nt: TGTGCCAGCAGCGTACGAGGACTAGGGACAGATACGCAGTATTTT; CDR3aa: CASSVRGLGTDTQYF
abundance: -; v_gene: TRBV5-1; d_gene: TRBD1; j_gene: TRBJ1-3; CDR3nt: TGCGCCAGCAGCTTGGGGGACAGGGACTACGGAAACACCATATATTTT; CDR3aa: CASSLGDRDYGNTIYF
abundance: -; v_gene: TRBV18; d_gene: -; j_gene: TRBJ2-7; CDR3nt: TGTGCCAGCTCACCCTTCAGGGGAGTGCCCTACGAGCAGTACTTC; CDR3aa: CASSPFRGVPYEQYF
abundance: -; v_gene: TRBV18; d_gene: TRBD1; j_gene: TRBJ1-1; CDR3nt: TGTGCCAGCTCCCAGACAGGGTCCACTGAAGCTTTCTTT; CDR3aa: CASSQTGSTEAFF
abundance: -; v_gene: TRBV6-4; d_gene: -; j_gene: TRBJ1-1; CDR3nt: TGTGCCAGCAGTAATCGACTTGGCGAAGCTTTCTTT; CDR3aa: CASSNRLGEAFF
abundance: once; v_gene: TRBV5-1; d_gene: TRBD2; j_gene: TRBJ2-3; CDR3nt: TGCGCCAGCAGACTAACCGGGACTAGTATTTCAGATACGCAGTATTTT; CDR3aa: CASRLTGTSISDTQYF
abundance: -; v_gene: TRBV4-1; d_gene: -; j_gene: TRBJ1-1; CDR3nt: TGCGCCAGCAGGCCTGGACTGGGAAGGACTGAAGCTTTCTTT; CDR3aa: CASRPGLGRTEAFF
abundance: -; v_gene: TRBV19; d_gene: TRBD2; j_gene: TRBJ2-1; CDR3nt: TGTGCCAGTACCGATAGCGGGGGTTCCTACAATGAGCAGTTCTTC; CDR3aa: CASTDSGGSYNEQFF
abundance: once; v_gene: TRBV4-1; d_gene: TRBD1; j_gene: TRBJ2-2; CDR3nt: TGCGCCAGCAGCCAGGATAGGGACAGGGCAAACACCGGGGAGCTGTTTTTT; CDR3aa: CASSQDRDRANTGELFF